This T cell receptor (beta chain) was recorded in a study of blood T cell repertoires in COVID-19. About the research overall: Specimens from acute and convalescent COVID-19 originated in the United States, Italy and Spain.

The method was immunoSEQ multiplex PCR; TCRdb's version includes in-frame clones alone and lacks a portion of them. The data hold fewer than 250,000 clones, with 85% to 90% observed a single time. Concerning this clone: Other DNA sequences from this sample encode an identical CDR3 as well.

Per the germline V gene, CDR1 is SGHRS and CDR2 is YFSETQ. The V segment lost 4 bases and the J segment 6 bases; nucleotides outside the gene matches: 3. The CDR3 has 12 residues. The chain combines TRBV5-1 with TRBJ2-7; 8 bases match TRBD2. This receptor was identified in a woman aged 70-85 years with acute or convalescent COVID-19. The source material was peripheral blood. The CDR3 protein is CASSPRGGEQYF. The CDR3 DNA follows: TGCGCCAGCAGCCCTCGGGGGGGCGAGCAGTACTTC. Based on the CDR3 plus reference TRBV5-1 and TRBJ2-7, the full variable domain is KAGVTQTPRYLIKTRGQQVTLSCSPISGHRSVSWYQQTPGQGLQFLFEYFSETQRNKGNFPGRFSGRQFSNSRSEMNVSTLELGDSALYLCASSPRGGEQYFGPGTRLTVT.